Given below is one T cell receptor beta chain in context. Trimming pared 3 bases from V and 7 bases from J, leaving 13 bases between. Germline-derived CDR1 and CDR2 are SGHTS and YDEGEE. This CDR3 region has 14 residues. This entry belongs to a study of blood T cell repertoires in COVID-19. On the study more broadly: Whether acute or convalescent, the COVID-19 samples came from the United States, Italy and Spain. T cells, B-cell-depleted T cells, or PBMCs supplied cDNA or gDNA.

Those enrolled in Seattle joined during active infection and were followed longitudinally afterward. As originally analysed: Amplifying reference gene primers gave estimates of nucleated cell counts. The method was immunoSEQ multiplex PCR; TCRdb's version includes in-frame clones alone and lacks a portion of them. D and trimming were read from the DNA, whereas the V and J calls and clone size are those reported in that table. The sample holds 150,000 to 200,000 clones, roughly four fifths seen once. The TCR comes from a woman over 75 with COVID-19, enrolled during active disease. Material for sequencing was peripheral blood. The chain recombines TRBV5-8 with TRBJ1-4; perhaps TRBD1 as D (6 bases). In DNA, the CDR3 is TGTGCCAGCAGCTACAGGGTCGGCGGTGAAAAACTGTTTTTT. The encoded protein is CASSYRVGGEKLFF.